This T cell receptor (beta chain) came from a study of cytomegalovirus exposure and HLA in healthy donors. Study observations and caveats: The study carried out a later analysis of TCR beta sequences. It associated some 17,000 of them with specific HLA alleles at a false discovery rate of 0.05.

The study ran its PCR with 60 Vbeta and 13 Jbeta primers. Measured with immunoSEQ multiplex PCR; TCRdb has only the in-frame clones, and not every one. The table lists 180,000 or so clones, roughly three quarters of them singletons. As for this clone: What it recognizes is unknown.

Trimming left V 1 base short and J 4 bases short, with 11 bases between. The CDR3 runs to 15 residues. Germline loops: CDR1 LNHNV, CDR2 YYDKDF (reference sequence). The chain is built from TRBV15 and TRBJ1-5; D gene ambiguous. The material sequenced was PBMCs. This clonotype was sampled from a woman aged 25 to 39 in good health and CMV-seropositive. The CDR3 here is CATSRGGLSNQPQHF. In nucleotides, the CDR3 is TGTGCCACCAGCAGAGGCGGGCTAAGTAATCAGCCCCAGCATTTT.